These 3 T cell receptor beta chains were all obtained from the same sample, sequenced in a study of cytotoxic CD8 clonotypes in ibrutinib-treated CLL. Sequenced by immunoSEQ multiplex PCR; TCRdb stores in-frame clones only, minus some. There are about 200,000 clones in the sample; around 75% occur only once, and approximately 6.3% lies in the top ten. Sequenced material: PBMCs, taken after 12 months of ibrutinib treatment. The receptors come from a human donor with chronic lymphocytic leukemia.

The rearrangement joins TRBV15 to TRBJ1-2, with TRBD1 identical over 7 bases. Germline lookup yields CDR1 LNHNV and CDR2 YYDKDF (reference sequence). CDR3 length: 14 amino acids. The V and J ends lost 3 bases and 4 bases, in that order; junction bases with no gene match: 5. The CDR3 spells CATSRGQPLYGYTF. In nucleotides, the CDR3 is TGTGCCACCAGCAGGGGACAGCCGCTCTATGGCTACACCTTC.

The table lists this clone with a few counts. The chain links TRBV11-2 to TRBJ2-3; TRBD2 matches 9 bases. Per germline, CDR1 SGHAT and CDR2 FQNNGV. The CDR3 has 18 amino acids. Germline trimming cut 5 bases from V and 5 bases from J; bases unmatched to any gene: 17. The CDR3 is CASSPLYGSGGLIDTQYF. In nucleotides, the CDR3 is TGTGCCAGCAGCCCGCTATACGGGAGCGGGGGGTTGATAGATACGCAGTATTTT.

In its sample, this clone was seen a few times. The chain recombines TRBV30 with TRBJ1-5, with D uncertain. Trimming removed 6 bases at V and 3 bases at J, with 12 bases between. Germline values: CDR1 GTSNPN, CDR2 SVGIG (reference sequence). This CDR3 contains 13 residues. The CDR3 bases are TGTGCCTGTATGGTGGGTCCCAATCAGCCCCAGCATTTT. As protein: CACMVGPNQPQHF.